What follows are 10 T cell receptor gamma chains derived from one specimen sequenced in a study of gamma delta lymphoproliferative disorders and STAT genes. Sequencing used genomic DNA taken from PBMCs of patients and controls. TCRdb re-called the multiplex PCR reads through CATT. The repertoire has 4,000 to 4,500 gamma-chain clones, roughly 7% of them found once; the top ten carry around 37%. Sequencing was done on a sample of blood. The source of these receptors is a human donor in good health.

This clone is labeled medium-sized. Other DNA sequences in the sample encode the same CDR3. The chain carries TRGV4 and TRGJ1 or TRGJ2. TCRdb is silent on the J gene; assignment here came from matching the DNA to germline. Trimming at V came to 4 bases and at J to 7 bases, leaving 4 bases not matched to a gene. Germline CDR1 is EGSTGY and CDR2 is YDSYTSSV. The CDR3 is made up of 11 amino acids. As DNA, the CDR3 is TGTGCCACCTGGGACGGGTATAAGAAACTCTTT. Amino acid sequence: CATWDGYKKLF.

This clone was recorded many times. J is TRGJ1 or TRGJ2 and V is TRGV8. As TCRdb names no J gene, one was assigned here on the basis of a DNA match to germline. Looked up from germline, CDR1 is VENAVY and CDR2 is YDSYNSRV. The V and J ends lost 5 bases and 3 bases, in that order; junction bases with no gene match: 7. The CDR3 covers 13 residues. CDR3 DNA sequence: TGTGCCACCTGGGCCCTATTTTATTATAAGAAACTCTTT. Protein product: CATWALFYYKKLF.

This clone was counted many times. The chain combines TRGV4 with TRGJ1 or TRGJ2. TCRdb is silent on the J gene; assignment here came from matching the DNA to germline. Germline lookup yields CDR1 EGSTGY and CDR2 YDSYTSSV. The V segment lost 7 bases and the J segment 1 base; nucleotides outside the gene matches: 4. The CDR3 totals 12 residues. Here the CDR3 reads CATCVNYYKKLF. In DNA form, the CDR3 reads TGTGCCACCTGCGTTAATTATTATAAGAAACTCTTT.

This clone was observed a few times. At residue 7, the TCRdb protein departs from the DNA translation, so the protein shown here was derived from the DNA itself. This chain uses TRGV5 with TRGJ1 or TRGJ2. The J gene, absent from TCRdb, was called here by matching the DNA to germline. The CDR3 loop spans 14 amino acids. Germline CDR1 and CDR2: VINAFY and YDVSNSKD. Trimming took 0 bases from V and 2 from J; bases not matched to a gene: 4. CDR3 loop: CATWDRGDYYKKLF. DNA of the CDR3: TGTGCCACCTGGGACAGGGGGGATTATTATAAGAAACTCTTT.

This clone is deemed medium-sized. This chain links TRGV10 with TRGJP1. The J gene is not listed in TCRdb, so it was assigned here from a DNA match to germline. TRGV10 is assigned to the ORF class and has an uncertain function. This CDR3 has 14 amino acids. V gave up 8 bases and J gave up 0 bases; unmatched junction bases: 4. The CDR3 loop reads CAAWDDTTGWFKIF. The CDR3 DNA reads as TGTGCTGCGTGGGACGATACCACTGGTTGGTTCAAGATATTT.

This clone was seen only a few times. V gene TRGV5 combines with J gene TRGJ1 or TRGJ2. No J segment appears in TCRdb, so it was assigned here by matching the sequence to germline. The CDR3 is made up of 14 amino acids. Per the germline V gene, CDR1 is VINAFY and CDR2 is YDVSNSKD. The ends lost 1 base at V and 1 base at J; junction bases unmatched: 4. The CDR3 sequence is CATWDSENYYKKLF. CDR3 bases: TGTGCCACCTGGGACAGTGAAAATTATTATAAGAAACTCTTT.

As concerns this clone: It is unclear where the CDR3 begins or ends on the DNA, so no DNA is shown, and the CDR3 is as TCRdb lists it. The V gene is given as TRGV8, and no J gene call is available. The CDR3 is 26 amino acids long, termini counted. The germline V gene has CDR1 VENAVY and CDR2 YDSYNSRV. CDR3 sequence reads: CATWDGLVGSRYLLKGLGLIVTSKTF.

V usage is TRGV5 and J usage is TRGJ1 or TRGJ2. No J gene is reported in TCRdb; it was inferred here by comparing the DNA with germline. CDR3 size: 14 residues. The germline gives CDR1 VINAFY, CDR2 YDVSNSKD. After removal of 0 bases from V and 1 base from J, the junction contained 3 bases not matched to a gene. The CDR3 loop is CATWDRVNYYKKLF. The DNA for the CDR3 is TGTGCCACCTGGGACAGGGTAAATTATTATAAGAAACTCTTT.

This clone counts as medium-sized (0.01 to 0.1%). The rearrangement links TRGV10 to TRGJ1 or TRGJ2. TCRdb supplies no J gene; here it was assigned by aligning the nucleotide sequence to germline. TRGV10 is marked as an open reading frame, function uncertain. Losses at the gene ends were 8 bases for V and 8 bases for J; bases not matched to a gene: 10. The CDR3 length is 12 residues. Here the CDR3 DNA reads TGTGCTGCGTGGGGGTCAGTGGATAAGAAACTCTTT. It is translated as CAAWGSVDKKLF.

Concerning this clone: A read error may produce the germline difference seen at one junction end. The chain uses TRGV10 and TRGJP1. TCRdb carries no J gene annotation; the J gene was assigned here by matching the DNA with germline. TRGV10 is an open reading frame, and its role is uncertain. The CDR3 loop spans 12 amino acids. The CDR3 is CAGFRTGWFKIF. In nucleotides, the CDR3 is TGCGCGGGATTTAGGACTGGTTGGTTCAAGATATTT.